This TCR beta chain was sequenced during a study of OX40 agonist ivuxolimab in advanced cancers. The protocol was immunoSEQ multiplex PCR, while the TCRdb copy is restricted to in-frame clones and leaves out a portion. Altogether fewer than 20,000 clones are present, approximately 80% being singletons, with the ten largest covering roughly an eighth. Study findings and constraints: CD8+ T cells were the subset that, on average, had more expanded clones than CD4+.

V dropped 6 bases and J dropped 3 bases, with 9 bases sitting between them. Per germline, CDR1 LNHNV and CDR2 YYDKDF (reference sequence). The CDR3 runs 13 residues. As regards this clone: Antigen specificity is unknown.

The source is an adult with an advanced solid tumor such as melanoma, head and neck, liver or kidney cancer. The material was CD4+ or CD8+ T cells sorted from blood, obtained in a trial of the OX40 agonist ivuxolimab. The chain is built from TRBV15 and TRBJ2-1, with D unclear. For the CDR3, the DNA is TGTGCCACCAGTGCAGTGGACTACAATGAGCAGTTCTTC. Protein product: CATSAVDYNEQFF.